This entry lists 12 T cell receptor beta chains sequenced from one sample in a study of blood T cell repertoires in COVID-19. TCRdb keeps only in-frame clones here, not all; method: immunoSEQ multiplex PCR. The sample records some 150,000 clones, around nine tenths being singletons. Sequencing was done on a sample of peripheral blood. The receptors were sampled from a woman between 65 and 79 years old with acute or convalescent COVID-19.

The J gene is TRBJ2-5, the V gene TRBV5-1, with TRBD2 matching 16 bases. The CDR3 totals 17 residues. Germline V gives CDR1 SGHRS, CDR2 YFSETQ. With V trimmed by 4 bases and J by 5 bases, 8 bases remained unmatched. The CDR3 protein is CASSVLGLAGGLETQYF. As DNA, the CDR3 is TGCGCCAGCAGCGTCCTGGGACTAGCGGGGGGGCTCGAGACCCAGTACTTC.

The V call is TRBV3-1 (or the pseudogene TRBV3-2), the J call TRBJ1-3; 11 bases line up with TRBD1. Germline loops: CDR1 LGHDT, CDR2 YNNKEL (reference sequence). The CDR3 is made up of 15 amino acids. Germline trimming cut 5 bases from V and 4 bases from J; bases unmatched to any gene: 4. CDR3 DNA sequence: TGTGCCAGCAGCTCGGGACAGGGGGACGGAAACACCATATATTTT. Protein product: CASSSGQGDGNTIYF.

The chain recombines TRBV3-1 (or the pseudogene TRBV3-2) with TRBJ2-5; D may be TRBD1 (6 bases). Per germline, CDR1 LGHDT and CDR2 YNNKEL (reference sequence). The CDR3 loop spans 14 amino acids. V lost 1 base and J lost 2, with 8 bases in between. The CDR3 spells CASSQAGAQETQYF. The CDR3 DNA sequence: TGTGCCAGCAGCCAAGCAGGGGCGCAAGAGACCCAGTACTTC.

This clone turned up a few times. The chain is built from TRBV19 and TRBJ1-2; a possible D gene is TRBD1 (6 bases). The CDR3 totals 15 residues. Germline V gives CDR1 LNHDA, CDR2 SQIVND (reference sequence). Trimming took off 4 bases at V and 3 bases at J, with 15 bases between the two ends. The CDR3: CASSTPQGSYYGYTF. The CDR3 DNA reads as TGTGCCAGTAGTACACCCCAGGGGTCTTACTATGGCTACACCTTC.

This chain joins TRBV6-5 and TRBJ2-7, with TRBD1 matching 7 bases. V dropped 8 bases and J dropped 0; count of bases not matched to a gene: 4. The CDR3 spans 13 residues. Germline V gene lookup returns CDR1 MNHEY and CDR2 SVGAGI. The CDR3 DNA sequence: TGTGCCAGCGAGGGACAGAACTCCTACGAGCAGTACTTC. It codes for CASEGQNSYEQYF.

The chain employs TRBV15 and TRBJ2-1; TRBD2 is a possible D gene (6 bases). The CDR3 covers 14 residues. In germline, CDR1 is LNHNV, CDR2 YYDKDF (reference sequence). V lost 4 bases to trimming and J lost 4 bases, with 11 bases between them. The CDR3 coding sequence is TGTGCCACCAGCACCTGGGGACTGTACAATGAGCAGTTCTTC. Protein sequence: CATSTWGLYNEQFF.

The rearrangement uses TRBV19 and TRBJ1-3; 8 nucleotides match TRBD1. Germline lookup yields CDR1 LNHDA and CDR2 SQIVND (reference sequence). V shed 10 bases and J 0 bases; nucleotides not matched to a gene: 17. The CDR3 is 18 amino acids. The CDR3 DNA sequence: TGTGCCATCACACCAATTCCCGGGACAGGCGACTCTGGAAACACCATATATTTT. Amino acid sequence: CAITPIPGTGDSGNTIYF.

The CDR3 nucleotides are TGTGCCAGCAGTCGGTTTCTGAACACTGAAGCTTTCTTT. It encodes CASSRFLNTEAFF. V and J are TRBV6-4 and TRBJ1-1; D is unclear. This CDR3 is built from 13 residues. The germline CDR1 and CDR2 sequences are MRHNA and SNTAGT. Trimming removed 5 bases from V and 0 bases from J, with 7 bases in between.

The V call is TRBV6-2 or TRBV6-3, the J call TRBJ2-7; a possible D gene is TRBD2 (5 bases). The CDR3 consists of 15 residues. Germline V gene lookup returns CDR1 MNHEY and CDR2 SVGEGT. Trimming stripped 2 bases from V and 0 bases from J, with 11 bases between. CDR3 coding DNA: TGTGCCAGCAGTTACGGCCCGGGGAGCTCCTACGAGCAGTACTTC. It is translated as CASSYGPGSSYEQYF.

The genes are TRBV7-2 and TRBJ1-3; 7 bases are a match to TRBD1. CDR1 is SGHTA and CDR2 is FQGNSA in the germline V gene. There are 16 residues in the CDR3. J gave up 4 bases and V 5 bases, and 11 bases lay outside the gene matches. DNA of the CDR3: TGTGCCAGCAGCCGCCAAGACAGGGCTTTAGGAAACACCATATATTTT. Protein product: CASSRQDRALGNTIYF.

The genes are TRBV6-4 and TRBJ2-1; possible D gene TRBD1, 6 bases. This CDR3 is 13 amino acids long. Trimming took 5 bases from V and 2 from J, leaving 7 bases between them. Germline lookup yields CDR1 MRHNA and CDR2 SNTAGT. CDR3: CASSRQAYNEQFF. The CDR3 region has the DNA TGTGCCAGCAGTCGACAGGCCTACAATGAGCAGTTCTTC.

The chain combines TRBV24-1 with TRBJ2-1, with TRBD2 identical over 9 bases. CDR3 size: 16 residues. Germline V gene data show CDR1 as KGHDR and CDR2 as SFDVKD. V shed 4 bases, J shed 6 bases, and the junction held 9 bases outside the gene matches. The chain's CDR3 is CATSDPIAGAINEQFF. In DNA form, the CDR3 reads TGTGCCACCAGTGACCCAATAGCGGGGGCCATCAATGAGCAGTTCTTC.